The clone carrying this T cell receptor beta chain came up once. Its antigen is undetermined. The V gene's germline CDR1 is LGHNA and CDR2 YSLEER. This CDR3 has 15 residues. The V and J ends lost 2 bases and 3 bases, in that order; junction bases with no gene match: 6. The data were obtained in a study of lymphopenia after photon versus proton radiotherapy. The data were produced by immunoSEQ multiplex PCR, yet TCRdb's version contains in-frame clones alone and is incomplete. In the table there are 75,000 to 95,000 clones, about 83% of which are singletons. Study conclusions and caveats: Only patients who died were analyzed for survival; proton advantage is unproven. Photon-treated patients lost naive T cells and TCR diversity; proton-treated stayed stable.

Sample: peripheral blood, taken from a patient treated with proton-based radiotherapy. This clonotype originated in a man aged 55 to 70 with pancreatic cancer. The chain couples TRBV4-3 to TRBJ1-1; 7 bases map to TRBD1. The CDR3 loop reads CASSQPGTADTEAFF. As DNA, the CDR3 is TGCGCCAGCAGCCAACCCGGGACAGCGGACACTGAAGCTTTCTTT.